This T cell receptor (beta chain) was captured by sequencing in a study of shared clonotypes between healthy human individuals. Study context: Those who served as donors were a couple of women and a few men between the ages of 18 and 49. Study observations and caveats: Read depth was anticipated to influence clonotype sharing among donors.

Germline CDR1 WSHSY, CDR2 SAAADI. The CDR3 consists of 13 residues. With 4 bases removed from V and 2 bases from J, the gap between germline ends came to 7 bases. Turning to this clone: Its specificity is unknown.

Profiled with immunoSEQ multiplex PCR; TCRdb holds only in-frame clones, not every one. The data show about 2 million clones, roughly 95% seen once. Terminally differentiated effector memory CD45RA+ cells were excluded from the naive CD8 cells, which were CD45RO-negative and positively selected for CCR7. The clonotype originates from a man aged 18 to 29 in good health. The chain has TRBV10-2 and TRBJ2-3, with D unresolved. Specimen: naive CD8+ T cells sorted from blood. CDR3 protein: CASSALDTDTQYF. The CDR3, as DNA: TGCGCCAGCAGTGCTCTCGACACAGATACGCAGTATTTT.